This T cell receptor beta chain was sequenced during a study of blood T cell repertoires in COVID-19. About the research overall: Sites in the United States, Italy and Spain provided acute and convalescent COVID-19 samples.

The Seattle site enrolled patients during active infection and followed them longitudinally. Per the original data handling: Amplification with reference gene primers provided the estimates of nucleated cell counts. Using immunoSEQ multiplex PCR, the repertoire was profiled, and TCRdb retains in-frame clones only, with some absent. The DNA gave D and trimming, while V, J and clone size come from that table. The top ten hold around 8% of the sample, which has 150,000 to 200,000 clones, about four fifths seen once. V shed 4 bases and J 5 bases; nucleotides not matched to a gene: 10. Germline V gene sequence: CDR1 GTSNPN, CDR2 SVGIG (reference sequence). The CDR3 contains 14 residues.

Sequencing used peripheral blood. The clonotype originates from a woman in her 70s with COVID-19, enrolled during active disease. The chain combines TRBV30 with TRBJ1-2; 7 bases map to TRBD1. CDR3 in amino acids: CAWTRTGAPYGYTF. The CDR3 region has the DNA TGTGCCTGGACCCGGACAGGAGCACCTTATGGCTACACCTTC.